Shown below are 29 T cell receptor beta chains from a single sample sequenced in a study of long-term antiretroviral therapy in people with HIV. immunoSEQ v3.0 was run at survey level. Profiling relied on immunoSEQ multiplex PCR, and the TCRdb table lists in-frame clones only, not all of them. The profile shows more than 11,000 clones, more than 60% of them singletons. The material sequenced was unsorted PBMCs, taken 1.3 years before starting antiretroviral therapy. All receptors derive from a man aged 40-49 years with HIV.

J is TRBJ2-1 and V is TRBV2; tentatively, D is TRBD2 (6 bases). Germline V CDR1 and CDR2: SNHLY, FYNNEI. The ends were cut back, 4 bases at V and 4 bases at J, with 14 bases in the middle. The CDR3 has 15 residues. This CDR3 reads CASSAARDFYNEQFF. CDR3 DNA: TGTGCCAGCAGTGCGGCGCGGGACTTTTACAATGAGCAGTTCTTC. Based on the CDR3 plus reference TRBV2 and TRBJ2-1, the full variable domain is EPEVTQTPSHQVTQMGQEVILRCVPISNHLYFYWYRQILGQKVEFLVSFYNNEISEKSEIFDDQFSVERPDGSNFTLKIRSTKLEDSAMYFCASSAARDFYNEQFFGPGTRLTVL.

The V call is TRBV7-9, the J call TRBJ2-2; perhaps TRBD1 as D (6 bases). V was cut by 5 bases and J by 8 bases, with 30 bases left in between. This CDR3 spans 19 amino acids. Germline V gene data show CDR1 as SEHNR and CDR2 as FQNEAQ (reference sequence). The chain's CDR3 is CASSGDKRHSLYLSGELFF. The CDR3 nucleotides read TGTGCCAGCAGCGGGGACAAGAGGCACAGCCTTTACTTGTCAGGGGAGCTGTTTTTT.

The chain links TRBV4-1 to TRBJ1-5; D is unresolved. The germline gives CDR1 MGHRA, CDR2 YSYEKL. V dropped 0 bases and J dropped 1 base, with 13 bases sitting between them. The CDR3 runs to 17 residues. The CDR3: CASSQEMGGRSNQPQHF. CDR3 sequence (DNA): TGCGCCAGCAGCCAAGAAATGGGTGGACGGAGCAATCAGCCCCAGCATTTT.

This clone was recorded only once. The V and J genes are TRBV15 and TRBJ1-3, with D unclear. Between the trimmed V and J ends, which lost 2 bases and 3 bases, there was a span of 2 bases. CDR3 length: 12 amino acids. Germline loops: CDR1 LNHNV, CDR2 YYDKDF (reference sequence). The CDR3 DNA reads TGTGCCACCAGCAGAAATGGAAACACCATATATTTT. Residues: CATSRNGNTIYF.

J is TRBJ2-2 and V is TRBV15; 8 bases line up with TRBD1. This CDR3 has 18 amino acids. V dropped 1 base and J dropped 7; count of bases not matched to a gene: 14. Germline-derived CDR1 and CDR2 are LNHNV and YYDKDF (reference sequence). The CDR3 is CATSRAQPTGVKIGELFF. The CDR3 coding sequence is TGTGCCACCAGCAGAGCTCAGCCGACAGGGGTAAAAATCGGGGAGCTGTTTTTT.

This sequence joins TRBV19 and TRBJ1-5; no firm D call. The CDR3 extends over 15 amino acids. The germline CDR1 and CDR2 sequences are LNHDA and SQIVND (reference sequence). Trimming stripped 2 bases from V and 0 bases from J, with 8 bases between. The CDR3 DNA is TGTGCCAGTAGTATACACAGTCTTAGCAATCAGCCCCAGCATTTT. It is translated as CASSIHSLSNQPQHF.

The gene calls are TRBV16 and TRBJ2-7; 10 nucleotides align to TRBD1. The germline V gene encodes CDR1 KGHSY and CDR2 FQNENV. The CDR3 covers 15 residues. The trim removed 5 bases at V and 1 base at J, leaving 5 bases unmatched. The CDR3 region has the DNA TGTGCCAGCAGCGAAGGGGACAGGGGTTCCTACGAGCAGTACTTC. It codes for CASSEGDRGSYEQYF.

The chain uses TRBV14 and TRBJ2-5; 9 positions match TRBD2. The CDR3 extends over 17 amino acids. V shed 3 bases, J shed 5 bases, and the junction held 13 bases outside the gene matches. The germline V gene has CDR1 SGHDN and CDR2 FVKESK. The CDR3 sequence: CASSQVIGGGARETQYF. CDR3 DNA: TGTGCCAGCAGCCAGGTGATAGGCGGGGGGGCCCGGGAGACCCAGTACTTC.

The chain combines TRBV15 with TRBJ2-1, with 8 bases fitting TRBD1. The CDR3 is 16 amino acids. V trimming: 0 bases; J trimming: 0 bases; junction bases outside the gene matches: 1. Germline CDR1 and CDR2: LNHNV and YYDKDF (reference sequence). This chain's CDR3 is CATSRDGTGSYNEQFF. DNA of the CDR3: TGTGCCACCAGCAGAGATGGGACAGGCTCCTACAATGAGCAGTTCTTC.

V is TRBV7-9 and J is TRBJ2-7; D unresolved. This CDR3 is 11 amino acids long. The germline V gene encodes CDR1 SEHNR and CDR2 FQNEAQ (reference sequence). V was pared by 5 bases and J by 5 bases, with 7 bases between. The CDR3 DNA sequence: TGTGCCAGCAGCGATCGCAACGAGCAGTACTTC. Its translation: CASSDRNEQYF.

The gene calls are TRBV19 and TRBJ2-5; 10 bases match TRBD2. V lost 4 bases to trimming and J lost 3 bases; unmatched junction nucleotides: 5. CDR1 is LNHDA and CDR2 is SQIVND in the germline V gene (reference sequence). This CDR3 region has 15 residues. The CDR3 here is CASSTWTSGEETQYF. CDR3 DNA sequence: TGTGCCAGTAGTACCTGGACTAGCGGAGAAGAGACCCAGTACTTC.

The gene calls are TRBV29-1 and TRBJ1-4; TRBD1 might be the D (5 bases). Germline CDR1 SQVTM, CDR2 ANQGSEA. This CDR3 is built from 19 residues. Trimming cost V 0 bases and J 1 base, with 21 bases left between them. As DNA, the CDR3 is TGCAGCGTTGAAGATCGAAAGGCGCGGCAGGGCGGAACTAATGAAAAACTGTTTTTT. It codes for CSVEDRKARQGGTNEKLFF.

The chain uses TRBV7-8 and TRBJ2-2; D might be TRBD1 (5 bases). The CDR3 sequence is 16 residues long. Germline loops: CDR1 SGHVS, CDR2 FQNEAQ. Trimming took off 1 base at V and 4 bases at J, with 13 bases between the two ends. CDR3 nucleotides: TGTGCCAGCAGCTTAGGGGTTGATGGGGCCACCGGGGAGCTGTTTTTT. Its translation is CASSLGVDGATGELFF.

The CDR3 DNA is TGTGCCAGCAGCCTCGGGACAGGGCACACCGGGGAGCTGTTTTTT. Its translation: CASSLGTGHTGELFF. J is TRBJ2-2 and V is TRBV6-1; 9 positions match TRBD1. The CDR3 covers 15 residues. Germline CDR1 and CDR2: MNHNS and SASEGT. The V segment lost 6 bases and the J segment 3 bases; nucleotides outside the gene matches: 5.

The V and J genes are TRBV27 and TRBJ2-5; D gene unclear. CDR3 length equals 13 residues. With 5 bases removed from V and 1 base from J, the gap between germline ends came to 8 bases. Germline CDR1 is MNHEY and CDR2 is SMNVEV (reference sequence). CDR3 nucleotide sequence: TGTGCCAGCAGTCTCTCCCTCCAAGAGACCCAGTACTTC. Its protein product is CASSLSLQETQYF.

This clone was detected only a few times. The CDR3 loop is CATVRTENTGELFF. The DNA for the CDR3 is TGTGCCACCGTTAGGACGGAAAACACCGGGGAGCTGTTTTTT. The chain employs TRBV2 and TRBJ2-2, with D uncertain. CDR1 and CDR2 from the germline V gene are SNHLY and FYNNEI. The CDR3 is 14 residues long. V was shortened by 10 bases and J by 2 bases, with 14 bases between the two germline ends.

The CDR3 here is CASSQDGPYHEGNEQFF. The DNA of the CDR3 is TGCGCCAGCAGCCAAGACGGACCCTATCATGAGGGCAATGAGCAGTTCTTC. This chain connects TRBV4-1 to TRBJ2-1, with D possibly being TRBD2 (5 bases). V was shortened by 0 bases and J by 6 bases, with 18 bases between the two germline ends. The CDR3 sequence is 17 residues long. Per germline, CDR1 MGHRA and CDR2 YSYEKL.

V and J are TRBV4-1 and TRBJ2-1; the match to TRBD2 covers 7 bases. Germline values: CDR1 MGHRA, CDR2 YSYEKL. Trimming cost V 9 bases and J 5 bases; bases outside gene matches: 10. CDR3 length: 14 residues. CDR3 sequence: CASGPGGSHNEQFF. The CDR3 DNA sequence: TGCGCCAGTGGTCCCGGGGGGTCACACAATGAGCAGTTCTTC.

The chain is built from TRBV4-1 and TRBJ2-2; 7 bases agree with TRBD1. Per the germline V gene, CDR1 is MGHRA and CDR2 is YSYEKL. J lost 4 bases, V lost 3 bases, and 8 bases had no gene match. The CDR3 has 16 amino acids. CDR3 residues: CASSQSGQLVTGELFF. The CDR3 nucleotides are TGCGCCAGCAGCCAGTCGGGACAGTTGGTCACCGGGGAGCTGTTTTTT.

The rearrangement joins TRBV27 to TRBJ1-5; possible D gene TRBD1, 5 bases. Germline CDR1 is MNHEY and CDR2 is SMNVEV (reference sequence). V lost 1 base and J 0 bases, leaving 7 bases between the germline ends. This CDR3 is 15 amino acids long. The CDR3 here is CASSLWGYSNQPQHF. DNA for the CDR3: TGTGCCAGCAGTTTATGGGGGTATAGCAATCAGCCCCAGCATTTT.

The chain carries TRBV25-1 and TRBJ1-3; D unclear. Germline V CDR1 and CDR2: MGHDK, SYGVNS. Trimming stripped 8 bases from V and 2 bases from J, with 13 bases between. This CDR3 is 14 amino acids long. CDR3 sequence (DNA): TGTGCCAGCTCCGACGCCCGGGCTGGAAACACCATATATTTT. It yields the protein CASSDARAGNTIYF.

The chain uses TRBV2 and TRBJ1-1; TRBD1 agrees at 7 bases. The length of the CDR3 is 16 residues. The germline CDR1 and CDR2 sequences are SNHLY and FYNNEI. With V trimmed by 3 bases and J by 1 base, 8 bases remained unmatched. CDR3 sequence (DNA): TGTGCCAGCAGTGAGGGCCGGGACAGTACGAACACTGAAGCTTTCTTT. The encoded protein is CASSEGRDSTNTEAFF.

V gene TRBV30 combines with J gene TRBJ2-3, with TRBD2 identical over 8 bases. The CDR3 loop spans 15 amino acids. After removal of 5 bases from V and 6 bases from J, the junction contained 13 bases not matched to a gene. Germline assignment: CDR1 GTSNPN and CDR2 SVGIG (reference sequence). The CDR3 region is CAWGVGGLGGDTQYF. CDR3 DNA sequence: TGTGCCTGGGGGGTGGGGGGACTAGGAGGGGATACGCAGTATTTT. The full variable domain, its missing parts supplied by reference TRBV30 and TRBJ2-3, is SQTIHQWPATLVQPVGSPLSLECTVEGTSNPNLYWYRQAAGRGLQLLFYSVGIGQISSEVPQNLSASRPQDRQFILSSKKLLLSDSGFYLCAWGVGGLGGDTQYFGPGTRLTVL.

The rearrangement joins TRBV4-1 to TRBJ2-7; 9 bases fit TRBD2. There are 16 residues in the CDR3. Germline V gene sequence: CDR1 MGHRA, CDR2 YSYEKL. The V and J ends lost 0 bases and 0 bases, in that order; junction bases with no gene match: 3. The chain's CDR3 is CASSQDPLAGSYEQYF. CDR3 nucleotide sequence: TGCGCCAGCAGCCAAGATCCACTAGCGGGCTCCTACGAGCAGTACTTC.

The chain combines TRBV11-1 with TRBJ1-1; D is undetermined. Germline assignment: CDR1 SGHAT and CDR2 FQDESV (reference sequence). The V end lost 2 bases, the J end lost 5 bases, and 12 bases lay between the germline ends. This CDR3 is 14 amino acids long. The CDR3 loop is CASSLTDGGTEAFF. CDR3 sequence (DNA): TGTGCCAGCAGCTTAACGGACGGTGGGACTGAAGCTTTCTTT.

The CDR3 sequence is CAWSAGQGVNQPQHF. CDR3 nucleotide sequence: TGTGCCTGGAGTGCCGGACAGGGGGTCAATCAGCCCCAGCATTTT. The J gene is TRBJ1-5, the V gene TRBV30; 10 bases map to TRBD1. The V segment lost 1 base and the J segment 3 bases; nucleotides outside the gene matches: 3. The CDR3 sequence is 15 residues long. Germline assignment: CDR1 GTSNPN and CDR2 SVGIG (reference sequence).

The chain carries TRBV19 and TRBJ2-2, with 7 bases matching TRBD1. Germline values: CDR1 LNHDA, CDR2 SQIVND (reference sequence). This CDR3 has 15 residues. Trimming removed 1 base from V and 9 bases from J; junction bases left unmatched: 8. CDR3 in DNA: TGTGCCAGTAGTATAGGAAGCACAGGGGATAGGGAGCTGTTTTTT. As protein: CASSIGSTGDRELFF.

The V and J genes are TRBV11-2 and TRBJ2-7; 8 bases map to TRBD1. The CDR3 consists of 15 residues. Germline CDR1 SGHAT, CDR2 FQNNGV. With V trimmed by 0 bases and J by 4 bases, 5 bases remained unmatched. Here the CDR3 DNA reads TGTGCCAGCAGCTTAGATCCCGGGACAGGTTACGAGCAGTACTTC. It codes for CASSLDPGTGYEQYF. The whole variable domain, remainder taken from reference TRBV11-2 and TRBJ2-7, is EAGVAQSPRYKIIEKRQSVAFWCNPISGHATLYWYQQILGQGPKLLIQFQNNGVVDDSQLPKDRFSAERLKGVDSTLKIQPAKLEDSAVYLCASSLDPGTGYEQYFGPGTRLTVT.

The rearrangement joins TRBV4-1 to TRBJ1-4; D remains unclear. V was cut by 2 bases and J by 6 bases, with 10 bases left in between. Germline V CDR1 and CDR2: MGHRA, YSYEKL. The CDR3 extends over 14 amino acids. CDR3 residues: CASSQLHIDEKLFF. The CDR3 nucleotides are TGCGCCAGCAGCCAATTACACATTGATGAAAAACTGTTTTTT.